The 31 T cell receptor beta chains below come from one sample, sequenced in a study of beta chain features in type 1 diabetes. Whole-study results and caveats: Moderately but significantly shorter TCRB CDR3s were found in Type 1 diabetes patients in all four CD4+ subsets.

The entirety of the isolated RNA underwent reverse transcription, so expressed TCRB transcripts were sequenced. Clones were sequenced by immunoSEQ multiplex PCR, and TCRdb holds only the in-frame ones, with some missing. This repertoire shows some 240,000 clones, 16% found once; its top ten account for about 0.092%. No cognate antigen is known for these TCRs. Material: naive CD4+ T cells from blood. These receptors originate from a man aged 25-40 years with type 1 diabetes.

The chain uses TRBV29-1 and TRBJ2-7, with D perhaps TRBD1 (5 bases). Trimming cost V 4 bases and J 5 bases, with 12 bases left between them. This CDR3 is 12 amino acids long. Germline CDR1 is SQVTM and CDR2 is ANQGSEA. CDR3 residues: CSVVQGVDEQYF. CDR3 in DNA: TGCAGCGTTGTCCAGGGCGTGGACGAGCAGTACTTC.

J is TRBJ1-2 and V is TRBV30; D unclear. V lost 2 bases to trimming and J lost 7 bases, with 8 bases between them. The CDR3 consists of 11 residues. Per germline, CDR1 GTSNPN and CDR2 SVGIG (reference sequence). The CDR3 sequence: CAWSTGGGYTF. DNA of the CDR3: TGTGCCTGGAGTACTGGAGGTGGCTACACCTTC.

The gene calls are TRBV28 and TRBJ2-3; possibly TRBD1 for D (5 bases). The CDR3 is 14 residues long. CDR1 and CDR2 (germline): MDHEN, SYDVKM. Trimming cost V 4 bases and J 6 bases, with 14 bases left between them. CDR3 nucleotides: TGTGCCAGCAGTTCCAGGGTCCCCTTTGATACGCAGTATTTT. Residues: CASSSRVPFDTQYF.

The rearrangement uses TRBV10-3 and TRBJ2-1, with 7 bases that match TRBD2. J lost 5 bases, V lost 10 bases, and 11 bases had no gene match. The CDR3 totals 14 residues. CDR1 ENHRY and CDR2 SYGVKD come from the germline V gene. The CDR3 DNA reads as TGTGCCACTAACAGTTTGGCGGGAGACAATGAGCAGTTCTTC. Protein sequence: CATNSLAGDNEQFF.

J is TRBJ1-1 and V is TRBV5-4; D remains ambiguous. The CDR3 runs 11 residues. Germline V gene lookup returns CDR1 SGHNT and CDR2 YYREEE (reference sequence). The V end lost 8 bases, the J end lost 4 bases, and 9 bases lay between the germline ends. CDR3 loop: CARQTGTEAFF. CDR3 bases: TGTGCCAGACAAACCGGCACTGAAGCTTTCTTT.

This clone was seen a handful of times. The chain employs TRBV9 and TRBJ1-5; D uncertain. CDR3 length equals 15 residues. Germline V gene data show CDR1 as SGDLS and CDR2 as YYNGEE. V lost 0 bases to trimming and J lost 0 bases, with 7 bases between them. CDR3 sequence: CASSVAEDSNQPQHF. CDR3 DNA sequence: TGTGCCAGCAGCGTAGCTGAGGATAGCAATCAGCCCCAGCATTTT.

With regard to this clone: The same CDR3 is also encoded by other DNA sequences in this sample. The V call is TRBV29-1, the J call TRBJ2-7, with D unresolved. The germline gives CDR1 SQVTM, CDR2 ANQGSEA. V shed 7 bases and J shed 2 bases, with 9 bases lying between them. The CDR3 is 11 amino acids. The CDR3: CSAKGTYEQYF. The CDR3 DNA follows: TGCAGCGCTAAGGGTACCTACGAGCAGTACTTC.

This clone was counted only a few times. This chain joins TRBV5-1 and TRBJ2-3; TRBD2 agrees at 9 bases. Germline CDR1 and CDR2: SGHRS and YFSETQ. J lost 1 base, V lost 3 bases, and 3 bases had no gene match. The CDR3 length is 15 residues. The DNA for the CDR3 is TGCGCCAGCAGCTCTAGCGGGGACGGCACAGATACGCAGTATTTT. It translates to CASSSSGDGTDTQYF.

This clone has more than one count but fewer than ten. The chain carries TRBV28 and TRBJ2-7; the D gene is possibly TRBD1 (6 bases). This CDR3 comprises 18 residues. The V and J ends lost 2 bases and 7 bases respectively, with 27 bases between them. Germline V gene data show CDR1 as MDHEN and CDR2 as SYDVKM. The CDR3 spells CASSLVSGTPSMWKEQYF. DNA of the CDR3: TGTGCCAGCAGTTTAGTCTCCGGGACACCCTCGATGTGGAAAGAGCAGTACTTC.

The V gene is TRBV29-1, the J gene TRBJ1-2; possibly TRBD1 for D (5 bases). Germline CDR1 and CDR2: SQVTM and ANQGSEA. Trimming pared 6 bases from V and 0 bases from J, leaving 14 bases between. The CDR3 has 14 amino acids. The CDR3 DNA sequence: TGCAGCGTCCGGGGCTCGTTAGCTAACTATGGCTACACCTTC. Translating it yields CSVRGSLANYGYTF. Drawing the rest from reference TRBV29-1 and TRBJ1-2, the complete variable domain is SAVISQKPSRDICQRGTSLTIQCQVDSQVTMMFWYRQQPGQSLTLIATANQGSEATYESGFVIDKFPISRPNLTFSTLTVSNMSPEDSSIYLCSVRGSLANYGYTFGSGTRLTVV.

The chain has TRBV9 and TRBJ2-3; TRBD2 aligns across 8 bases. V gave up 4 bases and J gave up 4 bases; unmatched junction bases: 14. The CDR3 has 17 residues. Germline CDR1 is SGDLS and CDR2 is YYNGEE. The CDR3 is CASSPQSGLAGSDTQYF. The CDR3 DNA follows: TGTGCCAGCAGCCCACAGTCCGGACTAGCAGGGTCAGATACGCAGTATTTT.

This clone occurred a few times. V usage is TRBV13 and J usage is TRBJ2-3; 7 bases match TRBD1. The junction had 6 bases not matched to a gene; V was cut back by 5 bases and J by 1 base. This CDR3 has 15 residues. Germline values: CDR1 PRHDT, CDR2 FYEKMQ (reference sequence). CDR3 bases: TGTGCCAGCAGCCTCCGGGACAGCGGCACAGATACGCAGTATTTT. Translation gives CASSLRDSGTDTQYF.

The CDR3 bases are TGTGCCAGCAGCGTAGAGAGCTCAACAGATACGCAGTATTTT. Translating gives CASSVESSTDTQYF. The rearrangement links TRBV9 to TRBJ2-3; D gene unclear. V gave up 0 bases and J gave up 3 bases, with 8 bases separating them. Germline-derived CDR1 and CDR2 are SGDLS and YYNGEE. This CDR3 is 14 amino acids long.

This clone was seen only a few times. This sequence joins TRBV5-1 and TRBJ2-1; D not certain. Trimming removed 2 bases from V and 6 bases from J, with 18 bases in between. CDR1 and CDR2 (germline): SGHRS, YFSETQ. There are 16 residues in the CDR3. Here the CDR3 DNA reads TGCGCCAGCAGCTTAGGGCTGTATCTCCTCGGCAATGAGCAGTTCTTC. Amino acid sequence: CASSLGLYLLGNEQFF.

V and J are TRBV4-1 and TRBJ2-7; 11 bases line up with TRBD2. The CDR3 consists of 17 residues. Per the germline V gene, CDR1 is MGHRA and CDR2 is YSYEKL. V was pared by 1 base and J by 3 bases, with 8 bases of the junction left unmatched. Here the CDR3 DNA reads TGCGCCAGCAGCCAAGGCCTAGCGGGAGGACCCTACTACGAGCAGTACTTC. This sequence encodes CASSQGLAGGPYYEQYF.

This chain joins TRBV7-2 and TRBJ1-2; D uncertain. This CDR3 has 13 residues. Trimming cost V 5 bases and J 2 bases, with 9 bases left between them. The germline gives CDR1 SGHTA, CDR2 FQGNSA. CDR3 amino acids: CASSPGLNYGYTF. CDR3 DNA: TGTGCCAGCAGCCCAGGACTAAACTATGGCTACACCTTC.

This clone occurred a few times. This chain connects TRBV9 to TRBJ2-7; D gene unclear. V lost 0 bases and J lost 0, with 10 bases in between. This CDR3 has 15 amino acids. CDR1 SGDLS and CDR2 YYNGEE come from the germline V gene. The CDR3 DNA is TGTGCCAGCAGCGTAGAAGCGTCGAGCTCCTACGAGCAGTACTTC. As protein: CASSVEASSSYEQYF.

With regard to this clone: Other DNA sequences in this specimen translate into the identical CDR3. The V and J genes are TRBV29-1 and TRBJ2-7; D unclear. Between the trimmed V and J ends, which lost 6 bases and 5 bases, there was a span of 11 bases. CDR1 SQVTM and CDR2 ANQGSEA come from the germline V gene. CDR3 size: 11 residues. This CDR3 reads CSVGRGHEQYF. The CDR3 DNA reads TGCAGCGTGGGTCGTGGGCACGAGCAGTACTTC.

In its sample, this clone was seen a few times. The V gene is TRBV5-1, the J gene TRBJ2-3; a possible D gene is TRBD2 (5 bases). This CDR3 is built from 13 residues. Germline CDR1 and CDR2: SGHRS and YFSETQ. Trimming pared 4 bases from V and 4 bases from J, leaving 10 bases between. The CDR3: CASSSEGADTQYF. CDR3 DNA sequence: TGCGCCAGCAGCAGTGAGGGAGCAGATACGCAGTATTTT. The full variable domain, with the rest looked up from reference TRBV5-1 and TRBJ2-3, is KAGVTQTPRYLIKTRGQQVTLSCSPISGHRSVSWYQQTPGQGLQFLFEYFSETQRNKGNFPGRFSGRQFSNSRSEMNVSTLELGDSALYLCASSSEGADTQYFGPGTRLTVL.

The rearrangement uses TRBV6-1 and TRBJ2-1; D is unclear. The CDR3 spans 14 residues. The V end lost 2 bases, the J end lost 4 bases, and 9 bases lay between the germline ends. Germline V gene data show CDR1 as MNHNS and CDR2 as SASEGT. The CDR3 bases are TGTGCCAGCAGTGAAAATAACGCTTACAATGAGCAGTTCTTC. The encoded protein is CASSENNAYNEQFF.

This clone occurred a few times. The rearrangement joins TRBV27 to TRBJ2-7; D remains unclear. Germline V gene sequence: CDR1 MNHEY, CDR2 SMNVEV (reference sequence). This CDR3 has 11 amino acids. V lost 5 bases, J lost 9 bases, and 11 bases lay in between. CDR3 nucleotides: TGTGCCAGCAGTCCCGGTCTTTTGCAGTACTTC. Translation gives CASSPGLLQYF.

This clone was detected a few times. The V and J genes are TRBV9 and TRBJ2-1, with TRBD1 identical over 9 bases. The ends lost 6 bases at V and 8 bases at J; junction bases unmatched: 12. Germline CDR1 SGDLS, CDR2 YYNGEE. This CDR3 comprises 15 residues. Here the CDR3 reads CASNGNRGRLDEQFF. The CDR3 nucleotides are TGTGCCAGCAACGGAAACAGGGGGCGATTAGATGAGCAGTTCTTC.

This clone appeared a few times. The rearrangement uses TRBV5-1 and TRBJ2-3; TRBD2 agrees at 8 bases. Germline V CDR1 and CDR2: SGHRS, YFSETQ. CDR3 length: 18 amino acids. V shed 0 bases and J 5 bases; nucleotides not matched to a gene: 14. The CDR3 DNA reads as TGCGCCAGCAGCTTGGTCCCTCCGGGCGCTGCGGGAGGAGATACGCAGTATTTT. It codes for CASSLVPPGAAGGDTQYF.

The V gene is TRBV29-1, the J gene TRBJ2-7, with D tentatively TRBD2 (5 bases). Germline V lookup: CDR1 SQVTM, CDR2 ANQGSEA. The CDR3 spans 12 residues. V was pared by 7 bases and J by 2 bases, with 12 bases between. This chain's CDR3 is CSAETGAYEQYF. CDR3 DNA: TGCAGCGCTGAGACCGGGGCCTACGAGCAGTACTTC.

The chain links TRBV28 to TRBJ1-1; a possible D gene is TRBD1 (5 bases). V was cut by 6 bases and J by 4 bases, with 15 bases left in between. Germline V gene lookup returns CDR1 MDHEN and CDR2 SYDVKM. The CDR3 runs 14 residues. The CDR3 protein is CASSSGGGGTEAFF. CDR3 DNA: TGTGCCAGCAGCTCAGGTGGGGGTGGCACTGAAGCTTTCTTT. Filled out from reference TRBV28 and TRBJ1-1, the complete variable domain reads DVKVTQSSRYLVKRTGEKVFLECVQDMDHENMFWYRQDPGLGLRLIYFSYDVKMKEKGDIPEGYSVSREKKERFSLILESASTNQTSMYLCASSSGGGGTEAFFGQGTRLTVV.

This clone was seen a few times. Germline is not matched at one junction end, which may reflect a read error. This sequence joins TRBV29-1 and TRBJ2-7; D is perhaps TRBD1 (6 bases). The CDR3 totals 13 residues. Germline V gives CDR1 SQVTM, CDR2 ANQGSEA. The CDR3 protein is CSIDRPLTYEQYF. The CDR3, as DNA: TGCAGCATTGACAGGCCGCTCACCTACGAGCAGTACTTC.

Only a few counts were recorded for this clone. The CDR3 protein is CAIGTSEYNEQFF. For the CDR3, the DNA is TGTGCCATCGGGACTAGCGAGTACAATGAGCAGTTCTTC. The rearrangement links TRBV10-3 to TRBJ2-1, with 10 bases identical to TRBD2. Trimming took 8 bases from V and 4 from J; bases not matched to a gene: 2. This CDR3 contains 13 residues. Germline CDR1 and CDR2: ENHRY and SYGVKD.

The chain links TRBV6-5 to TRBJ2-1; 8 nucleotides match TRBD1. The CDR3 loop spans 13 amino acids. V shed 6 bases, J shed 8 bases, and the junction held 6 bases outside the gene matches. Germline CDR1 is MNHEY and CDR2 is SVGAGI. For the CDR3, the DNA is TGTGCCAGCAGGACAGGGGTTGGAGATGAGCAGTTCTTC. This gives the protein CASRTGVGDEQFF.

CDR3 coding DNA: TGTGCCTGGGACAGATCTAGCACAGATACGCAGTATTTT. Its protein product is CAWDRSSTDTQYF. This chain uses TRBV30 with TRBJ2-3, with D maybe TRBD1 (5 bases). V was pared by 5 bases and J by 0 bases, with 9 bases between. This CDR3 has 13 residues. Looked up from germline, CDR1 is GTSNPN and CDR2 is SVGIG (reference sequence).

The V call is TRBV30, the J call TRBJ1-1; tentatively, D is TRBD1 (6 bases). The CDR3 totals 14 residues. V shed 0 bases and J shed 4 bases, with 12 bases lying between them. Germline V gene data show CDR1 as GTSNPN and CDR2 as SVGIG (reference sequence). CDR3 bases: TGTGCCTGGAGTGTATCAGGGGCTAGCACTGAAGCTTTCTTT. The encoded protein is CAWSVSGASTEAFF.

The table lists this clone with a count of one. J is TRBJ1-2 and V is TRBV5-1; 7 bases are shared with TRBD1. The CDR3 length is 15 residues. CDR1 is SGHRS and CDR2 is YFSETQ in the germline V gene. V shed 0 bases and J 4 bases; nucleotides not matched to a gene: 6. The CDR3 sequence: CASSLGDRDSYGYTF. DNA for the CDR3: TGCGCCAGCAGCTTGGGAGACAGGGATTCCTATGGCTACACCTTC.